This passage covers 26 T cell receptor beta chains from one sample sequenced in a study of blood T cell repertoires in COVID-19. Using immunoSEQ multiplex PCR, the repertoire was profiled, and TCRdb retains in-frame clones only, with some absent. This sample has about 210,000 clones, with about 84% found just once. Source material: PBMCs or T cells enriched from blood (not recorded which). The receptors originated from a man aged 30-40 years with acute COVID-19.

The chain uses TRBV7-6 and TRBJ1-5; D is perhaps TRBD1 (5 bases). CDR1 is SGHVS, CDR2 FNYEAQ, per germline. The CDR3 spans 17 residues. V shed 0 bases and J shed 0 bases, with 12 bases lying between them. The CDR3 coding sequence is TGTGCCAGCAGCTTAGCGGGGTTCAGGGATAGCAATCAGCCCCAGCATTTT. Amino acid sequence: CASSLAGFRDSNQPQHF.

This clone was recorded once. The J gene is TRBJ2-7, the V gene TRBV28, with TRBD2 matching 8 bases. The ends lost 3 bases at V and 9 bases at J; junction bases unmatched: 10. The CDR3 contains 14 residues. Germline lookup yields CDR1 MDHEN and CDR2 SYDVKM. CDR3 coding DNA: TGTGCCAGCAGTTTCCGGGCGGGGGGTGTCGGGCAGTACTTC. Translated, it gives CASSFRAGGVGQYF.

V and J are TRBV5-1 and TRBJ2-5, with D uncertain. Per germline, CDR1 SGHRS and CDR2 YFSETQ. The V end lost 0 bases, the J end lost 4 bases, and 13 bases lay between the germline ends. The CDR3 consists of 15 residues. The CDR3 region is CASSLAVAAGETQYF. CDR3 in DNA: TGCGCCAGCAGCTTGGCCGTCGCCGCCGGAGAGACCCAGTACTTC.

The DNA for the CDR3 is TGTGCCAGTAGTATTCAAAACACCGGGGAGCTGTTTTTT. Protein product: CASSIQNTGELFF. The chain carries TRBV19 and TRBJ2-2; D gene uncertain. Looked up from germline, CDR1 is LNHDA and CDR2 is SQIVND (reference sequence). V lost 3 bases to trimming and J lost 2 bases, with 4 bases between them. The CDR3 length is 13 residues.

The genes are TRBV9 and TRBJ1-2, with 9 bases matching TRBD1. V was pared by 0 bases and J by 5 bases, with 2 bases of the junction left unmatched. Germline V gives CDR1 SGDLS, CDR2 YYNGEE. This CDR3 region has 14 residues. The CDR3 region has the DNA TGTGCCAGCAGCGTAGAGGGACAGGGTTATGGCTACACCTTC. It codes for CASSVEGQGYGYTF.

V usage is TRBV27 and J usage is TRBJ1-6; D remains unclear. Trimming took off 2 bases at V and 6 bases at J, with 11 bases between the two ends. Germline assignment: CDR1 MNHEY and CDR2 SMNVEV (reference sequence). This CDR3 has 15 residues. The CDR3 sequence is CASSLQQNLNSPLHF. The CDR3, as DNA: TGTGCCAGCAGTTTACAACAGAACCTTAATTCACCCCTCCACTTT.

The V gene is TRBV19, the J gene TRBJ1-1, with D unresolved. The CDR3 spans 13 residues. V lost 11 bases, J lost 3 bases, and 16 bases lay in between. Germline CDR1 and CDR2: LNHDA and SQIVND (reference sequence). CDR3 in amino acids: CAAASTRDTEAFF. The CDR3 DNA sequence: TGTGCCGCGGCCTCGACCCGGGACACTGAAGCTTTCTTT.

This chain connects TRBV6-4 to TRBJ2-1; TRBD2 agrees at 11 bases. Trimming removed 5 bases from V and 2 bases from J; junction bases left unmatched: 2. Germline loops: CDR1 MRHNA, CDR2 SNTAGT. CDR3 size: 15 residues. The CDR3 bases are TGTGCCAGCAGTCTGGGACTAGCGGCCTACAATGAGCAGTTCTTC. It codes for CASSLGLAAYNEQFF.

The rearrangement links TRBV18 to TRBJ1-4, with TRBD1 matching over 9 bases. CDR3 length equals 15 residues. Losses at the gene ends were 0 bases for V and 7 bases for J; bases not matched to a gene: 3. The germline V gene encodes CDR1 KGHSH and CDR2 LQKENI. The CDR3 sequence: CASSPPQGAGEKLFF. The CDR3 bases are TGTGCCAGCTCACCACCACAGGGGGCAGGTGAAAAACTGTTTTTT. The full variable domain, its missing parts supplied by reference TRBV18 and TRBJ1-4, is NAGVMQNPRHLVRRRGQEARLRCSPMKGHSHVYWYRQLPEEGLKFMVYLQKENIIDESGMPKERFSAEFPKEGPSILRIQQVVRGDSAAYFCASSPPQGAGEKLFFGSGTQLSVL.

This clone was counted ten times or more. The chain has TRBV5-1 and TRBJ2-7; 9 positions match TRBD1. CDR3 length: 16 amino acids. Germline V gives CDR1 SGHRS, CDR2 YFSETQ. V dropped 7 bases and J dropped 0; count of bases not matched to a gene: 11. The CDR3 loop is CASGEGQGPSSYEQYF. CDR3 nucleotides: TGCGCCAGCGGGGAGGGACAGGGTCCGAGCTCCTACGAGCAGTACTTC.

The rearrangement uses TRBV28 and TRBJ2-1, with a tentative D call TRBD1 (6 bases). The CDR3 loop spans 13 amino acids. Per germline, CDR1 MDHEN and CDR2 SYDVKM. The V end was cut by 2 bases, the J end by 5 bases, with 7 bases between. The CDR3 DNA follows: TGTGCCAGCAGTTTACAGGGGAACAATGAGCAGTTCTTC. Translation gives CASSLQGNNEQFF.

The chain carries TRBV15 and TRBJ2-5, with no clear D. The CDR3 is 11 amino acids. V lost 5 bases and J lost 5, with 6 bases in between. Germline assignment: CDR1 LNHNV and CDR2 YYDKDF (reference sequence). The CDR3 sequence is CATSGQETQYF. CDR3 nucleotide sequence: TGTGCCACCAGCGGGCAGGAGACCCAGTACTTC.

V is TRBV7-3 and J is TRBJ2-3, with D maybe TRBD1 (6 bases). Germline-derived CDR1 and CDR2 are SGHTA and FQGTGA. The CDR3 consists of 15 residues. V shed 2 bases and J shed 1 base, with 10 bases lying between them. The CDR3 loop is CASSLWGRGTDTQYF. The DNA of the CDR3 is TGTGCCAGCAGCTTATGGGGGCGGGGCACAGATACGCAGTATTTT. Variable domain in full (rest from reference TRBV7-3 and TRBJ2-3): GAGVSQTPSNKVTEKGKYVELRCDPISGHTALYWYRQSLGQGPEFLIYFQGTGAADDSGLPNDRFFAVRPEGSVSTLKIQRTERGDSAVYLCASSLWGRGTDTQYFGPGTRLTVL.

The gene calls are TRBV5-6 and TRBJ1-1, with D hard to call. The ends were cut back, 7 bases at V and 10 bases at J, with 14 bases in the middle. Germline CDR1 reads SGHDT; CDR2 reads YYEEEE. The length of the CDR3 is 11 residues. In nucleotides, the CDR3 is TGTGCCAGCGGTGAGGGTTTTTCAGCTTTCTTT. Protein sequence: CASGEGFSAFF.

The chain uses TRBV5-1 and TRBJ1-2, with 8 bases matching TRBD1. The CDR3 has 14 amino acids. The germline V gene has CDR1 SGHRS and CDR2 YFSETQ. Trimming cost V 5 bases and J 5 bases; bases outside gene matches: 8. CDR3 DNA: TGCGCCAGCAGTCACGGACAGGGCAGGTATGGCTACACCTTC. Its translation is CASSHGQGRYGYTF.

The J gene is TRBJ2-7, the V gene TRBV6-5; D might be TRBD2 (5 bases). The CDR3 runs 13 residues. The germline gives CDR1 MNHEY, CDR2 SVGAGI. V was clipped by 10 bases and J by 6 bases, with 19 bases between them. The CDR3 sequence: CATERDLVFEQYF. The CDR3 DNA sequence: TGTGCCACGGAACGGGATCTAGTATTCGAGCAGTACTTC.

V and J are TRBV10-3 and TRBJ1-2; 7 nucleotides align to TRBD1. The CDR3 extends over 17 amino acids. From germline, CDR1 is ENHRY and CDR2 SYGVKD. J gave up 3 bases and V 5 bases, and 15 bases lay outside the gene matches. CDR3 protein: CAISFDRAIGGHYGYTF. CDR3 nucleotide sequence: TGTGCCATCAGTTTTGACAGGGCCATAGGGGGCCACTATGGCTACACCTTC.

V gene TRBV5-1 combines with J gene TRBJ2-7, with 7 bases identical to TRBD2. V lost 3 bases, J lost 0 bases, and 6 bases stayed unmatched. There are 15 residues in the CDR3. Per germline, CDR1 SGHRS and CDR2 YFSETQ. In DNA form, the CDR3 reads TGCGCCAGCAGCTGGGGCGGGGGTAGCTCCTACGAGCAGTACTTC. Its protein is CASSWGGGSSYEQYF.

CDR3: CASSVGQGTGELFF. The CDR3 nucleotides read TGTGCCAGCAGTGTAGGACAGGGCACCGGGGAGCTGTTTTTT. V gene TRBV2 combines with J gene TRBJ2-2; 8 bases agree with TRBD1. CDR3 length equals 14 residues. With V trimmed by 4 bases and J by 4 bases, 2 bases remained unmatched. CDR1 and CDR2 from the germline V gene are SNHLY and FYNNEI.

The chain recombines TRBV11-1 with TRBJ2-7; D possibly corresponds to TRBD2 (5 bases). The V gene's germline CDR1 is SGHAT and CDR2 FQDESV (reference sequence). The V end lost 1 base, the J end lost 2 bases, and 9 bases lay between the germline ends. This CDR3 spans 14 amino acids. The CDR3 loop reads CASSLGRATYEQYF. In nucleotides, the CDR3 is TGTGCCAGCAGCTTAGGGCGGGCCACCTACGAGCAGTACTTC.

The chain uses TRBV19 and TRBJ1-2; possibly TRBD1 for D (6 bases). Germline-derived CDR1 and CDR2 are LNHDA and SQIVND (reference sequence). V was trimmed by 6 bases and J by 4 bases, leaving 12 bases between them. The CDR3 extends over 13 amino acids. CDR3 nucleotides: TGTGCCAGTAGGAGCAGGGGCGGCTATGGCTACACCTTC. Amino acid sequence: CASRSRGGYGYTF.

The J gene is TRBJ1-6, the V gene TRBV9; D perhaps matches TRBD1 (6 bases). Germline-derived CDR1 and CDR2 are SGDLS and YYNGEE. Trimming took 2 bases from V and 7 from J, leaving 10 bases between them. This CDR3 spans 14 amino acids. The CDR3 DNA reads as TGTGCCAGCAGCGTGCGGACAGACAATTCACCCCTCCACTTT. It yields the protein CASSVRTDNSPLHF.

This clone has a count of ten or more. The genes are TRBV5-3 and TRBJ2-6, with a weak D call TRBD1 (6 bases). TRBV5-3 has ORF status, its function being uncertain. Trimming removed 3 bases from V and 0 bases from J, with 22 bases in between. The CDR3 spans 20 residues. The CDR3 protein is CARSSPRDIGFCSGANVLTF. DNA of the CDR3: TGTGCCAGAAGCTCGCCCCGGGACATAGGATTCTGCTCTGGGGCCAACGTCCTGACTTTC.

V usage is TRBV11-1 and J usage is TRBJ2-7; 7 bases are a match to TRBD1. CDR3 length equals 13 residues. V trimming: 4 bases; J trimming: 3 bases; junction bases outside the gene matches: 3. Germline V gene lookup returns CDR1 SGHAT and CDR2 FQDESV (reference sequence). CDR3 sequence reads: CASSSRDSYEQYF. The CDR3, as DNA: TGTGCCAGCAGCTCCAGGGACAGCTACGAGCAGTACTTC.

This chain uses TRBV19 with TRBJ2-7, with D tentatively TRBD2 (5 bases). Germline V gene lookup returns CDR1 LNHDA and CDR2 SQIVND (reference sequence). This CDR3 is built from 15 residues. V lost 8 bases and J 5 bases, leaving 22 bases between the germline ends. This chain's CDR3 is CASGPHPGLRDEQYF. Written as DNA, the CDR3 is TGTGCCAGTGGTCCTCACCCTGGCCTGAGGGACGAGCAGTACTTC.

This clone has only a few counts. The chain has TRBV18 and TRBJ1-5; 7 bases fit TRBD1. This CDR3 comprises 12 residues. The V segment lost 2 bases and the J segment 9 bases; nucleotides outside the gene matches: 1. The germline V gene has CDR1 KGHSH and CDR2 LQKENI. CDR3 sequence: CASSPRQGPQHF. The CDR3 DNA follows: TGTGCCAGCTCACCAAGACAGGGGCCCCAGCATTTT. The full variable domain, with the rest looked up from reference TRBV18 and TRBJ1-5, is NAGVMQNPRHLVRRRGQEARLRCSPMKGHSHVYWYRQLPEEGLKFMVYLQKENIIDESGMPKERFSAEFPKEGPSILRIQQVVRGDSAAYFCASSPRQGPQHFGDGTRLSIL.